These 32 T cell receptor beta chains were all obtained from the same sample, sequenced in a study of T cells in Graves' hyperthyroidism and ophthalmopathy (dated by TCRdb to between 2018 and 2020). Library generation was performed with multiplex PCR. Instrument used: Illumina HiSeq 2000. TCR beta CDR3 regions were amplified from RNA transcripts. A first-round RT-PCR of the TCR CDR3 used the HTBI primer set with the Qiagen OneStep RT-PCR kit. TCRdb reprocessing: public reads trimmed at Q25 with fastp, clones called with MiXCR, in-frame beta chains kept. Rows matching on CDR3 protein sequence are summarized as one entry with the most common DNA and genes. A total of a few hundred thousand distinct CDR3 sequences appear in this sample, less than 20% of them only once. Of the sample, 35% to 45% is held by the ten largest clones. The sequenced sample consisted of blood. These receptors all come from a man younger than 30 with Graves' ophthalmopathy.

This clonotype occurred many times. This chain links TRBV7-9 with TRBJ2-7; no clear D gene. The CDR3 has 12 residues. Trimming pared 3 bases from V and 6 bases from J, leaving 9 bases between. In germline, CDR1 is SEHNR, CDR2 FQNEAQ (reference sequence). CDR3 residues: CASSLKGLEQYF. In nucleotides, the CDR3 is TGTGCCAGCAGCTTGAAAGGGCTCGAGCAGTACTTC. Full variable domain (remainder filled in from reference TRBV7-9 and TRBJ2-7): DTGVSQNPRHKITKRGQNVTFRCDPISEHNRLYWYRQTLGQGPEFLTYFQNEAQLEKSRLLSDRFSAERPKGSFSTLEIQRTEQGDSAMYLCASSLKGLEQYFGPGTRLTVT.

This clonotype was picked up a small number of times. The CDR3 bases are TGTGCCAGTAGTATGGGGTCGAGAATAAATTCACCCCTCCACTTT. Its protein product is CASSMGSRINSPLHF. This chain uses TRBV19 with TRBJ1-6; D gene unclear. The germline V and J ends were trimmed by 3 bases and 7 bases, with 13 bases remaining between them. CDR1 and CDR2 from the germline V gene are LNHDA and SQIVND (reference sequence). The CDR3 is 15 residues long. Full variable domain (missing parts from reference TRBV19 and TRBJ1-6): DGGITQSPKYLFRKEGQNVTLSCEQNLNHDAMYWYRQDPGQGLRLIYYSQIVNDFQKGDIAEGYSVSREKKESFPLTVTSAQKNPTAFYLCASSMGSRINSPLHFGNGTRLTVT.

The CDR3 spells CASSQSRGKTEAFF. Written as DNA, the CDR3 is TGTGCCAGCAGCCAATCACGAGGGAAGACTGAAGCTTTCTTT. J is TRBJ1-1 and V is TRBV16, with D unresolved. The germline V and J ends were trimmed by 0 bases and 5 bases, with 10 bases remaining between them. Germline V gives CDR1 KGHSY, CDR2 FQNENV. This CDR3 has 14 amino acids.

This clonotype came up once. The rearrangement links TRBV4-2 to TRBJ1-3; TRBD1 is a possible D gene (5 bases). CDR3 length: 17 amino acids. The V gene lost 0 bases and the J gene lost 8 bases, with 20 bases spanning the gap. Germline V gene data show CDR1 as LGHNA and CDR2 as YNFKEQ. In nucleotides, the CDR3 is TGTGCCAGCAGCCAAGAGGGGCTGAAAGCCCCATCCTACACCATATATTTT. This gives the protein CASSQEGLKAPSYTIYF.

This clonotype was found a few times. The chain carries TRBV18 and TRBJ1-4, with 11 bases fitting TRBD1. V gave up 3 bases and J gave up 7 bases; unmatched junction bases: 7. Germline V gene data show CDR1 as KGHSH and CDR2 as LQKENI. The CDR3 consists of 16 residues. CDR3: CASSPRTGGAGEKLFF. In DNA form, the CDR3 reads TGTGCCAGCTCACCCCGGACAGGGGGCGCCGGTGAAAAACTGTTTTTT.

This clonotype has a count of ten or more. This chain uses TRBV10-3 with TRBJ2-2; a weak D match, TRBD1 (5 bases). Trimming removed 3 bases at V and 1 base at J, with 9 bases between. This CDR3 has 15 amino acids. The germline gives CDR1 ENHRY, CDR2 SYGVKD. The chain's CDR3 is CAISDTGQNTGELFF. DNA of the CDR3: TGTGCCATCAGTGACACCGGACAGAACACCGGGGAGCTGTTTTTT.

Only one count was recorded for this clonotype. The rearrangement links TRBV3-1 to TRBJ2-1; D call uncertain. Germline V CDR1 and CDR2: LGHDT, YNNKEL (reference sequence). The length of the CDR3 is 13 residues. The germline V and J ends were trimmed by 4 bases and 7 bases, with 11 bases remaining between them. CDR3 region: CASSPTDGNEQFF. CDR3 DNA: TGTGCCAGCAGCCCCACAGACGGAAATGAGCAGTTCTTC.

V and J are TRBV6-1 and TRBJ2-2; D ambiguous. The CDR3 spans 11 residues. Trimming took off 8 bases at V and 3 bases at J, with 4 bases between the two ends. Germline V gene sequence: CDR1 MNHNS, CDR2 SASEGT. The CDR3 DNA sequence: TGTGCCAGCCAGTACACCGGGGAGCTGTTTTTT. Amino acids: CASQYTGELFF.

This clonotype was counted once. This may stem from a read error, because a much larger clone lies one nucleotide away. The chain's CDR3 is CASSVGDRGGQYF. As DNA, the CDR3 is TGTGCCAGCAGTGTGGGGGATAGAGGCGGGCAGTACTTC. The J gene is TRBJ2-7, the V gene TRBV6-2 or TRBV6-3; the D call may be TRBD1 or TRBD2 (5 bases each). The V end lost 5 bases, the J end lost 9 bases, and 17 bases lay between the germline ends. Germline CDR1 MNHEY, CDR2 SVGEGT. This CDR3 contains 13 residues.

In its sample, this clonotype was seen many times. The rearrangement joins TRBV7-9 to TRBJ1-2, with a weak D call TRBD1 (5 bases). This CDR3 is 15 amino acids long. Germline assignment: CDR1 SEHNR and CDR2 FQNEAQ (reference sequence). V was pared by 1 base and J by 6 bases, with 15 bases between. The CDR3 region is CASSLEAAFRDGYTF. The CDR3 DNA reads TGTGCCAGCAGCTTAGAGGCAGCTTTCAGGGATGGCTACACCTTC.

The CDR3 coding sequence is TGTGCCAGCAGCCCCGACAGGGGGACCACTGAAGCTTTCTTT. It specifies CASSPDRGTTEAFF. The chain is built from TRBV7-9 and TRBJ1-1; TRBD1 agrees at 9 bases. The CDR3 is 14 residues long. V was clipped by 5 bases and J by 4 bases; unmatched bases: 5. Germline V gene data show CDR1 as SEHNR and CDR2 as FQNEAQ (reference sequence).

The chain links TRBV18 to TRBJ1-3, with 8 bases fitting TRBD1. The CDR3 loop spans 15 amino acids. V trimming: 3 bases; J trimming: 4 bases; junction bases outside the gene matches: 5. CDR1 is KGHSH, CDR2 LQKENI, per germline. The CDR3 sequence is CASSPSRDRGNTIYF. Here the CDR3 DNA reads TGTGCCAGCTCACCCTCCCGGGACAGGGGAAACACCATATATTTT.

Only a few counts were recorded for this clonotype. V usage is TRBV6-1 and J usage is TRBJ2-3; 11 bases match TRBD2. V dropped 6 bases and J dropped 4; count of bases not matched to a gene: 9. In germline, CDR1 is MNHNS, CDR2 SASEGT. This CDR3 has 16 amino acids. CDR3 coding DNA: TGTGCCAGCAGCAAGACTATAGCGGGGGGGGCAGATACGCAGTATTTT. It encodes CASSKTIAGGADTQYF.

CDR3 in amino acids: CASSQAGTGAPDTQYF. As DNA, the CDR3 is TGTGCCAGCAGCCAAGCCGGGACAGGGGCTCCAGATACGCAGTATTTT. The chain is built from TRBV14 and TRBJ2-3; TRBD1 matches at 10 bases. Germline V gives CDR1 SGHDN, CDR2 FVKESK. CDR3 length: 16 amino acids. Trimming at V came to 1 base and at J to 4 bases, leaving 5 bases not matched to a gene.

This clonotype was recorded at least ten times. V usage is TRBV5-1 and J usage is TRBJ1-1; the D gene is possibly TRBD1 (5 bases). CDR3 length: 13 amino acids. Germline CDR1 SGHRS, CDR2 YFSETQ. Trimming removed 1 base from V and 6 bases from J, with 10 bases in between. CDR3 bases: TGCGCCAGCAGCTTGTCTGGGGGTTCTGAAGCTTTCTTT. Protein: CASSLSGGSEAFF.

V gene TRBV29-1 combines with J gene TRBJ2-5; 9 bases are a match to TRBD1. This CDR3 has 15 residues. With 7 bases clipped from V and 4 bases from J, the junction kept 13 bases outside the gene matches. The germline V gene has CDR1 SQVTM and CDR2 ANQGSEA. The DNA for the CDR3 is TGCAGCGAAACCACAGGGGGCGGGGGAGGAGAGACCCAGTACTTC. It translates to CSETTGGGGGETQYF.

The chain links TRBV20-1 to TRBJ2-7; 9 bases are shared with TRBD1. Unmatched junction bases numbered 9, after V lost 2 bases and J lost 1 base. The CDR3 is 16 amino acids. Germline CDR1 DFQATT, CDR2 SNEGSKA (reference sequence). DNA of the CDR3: TGCAGTGCTAGATCCCGGGCAGGGACAGGGTCCTACGAGCAGTACTTC. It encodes CSARSRAGTGSYEQYF.

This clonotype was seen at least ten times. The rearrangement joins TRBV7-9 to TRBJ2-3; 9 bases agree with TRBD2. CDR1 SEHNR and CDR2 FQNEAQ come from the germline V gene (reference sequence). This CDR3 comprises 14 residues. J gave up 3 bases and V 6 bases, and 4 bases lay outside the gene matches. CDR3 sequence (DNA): TGTGCCAGCAGTCGAGCGGGGGGAACAGATACGCAGTATTTT. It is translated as CASSRAGGTDTQYF.

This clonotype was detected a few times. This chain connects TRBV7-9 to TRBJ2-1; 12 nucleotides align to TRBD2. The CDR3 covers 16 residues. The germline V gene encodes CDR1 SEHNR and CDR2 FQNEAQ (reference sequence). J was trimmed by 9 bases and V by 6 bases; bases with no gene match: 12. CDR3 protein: CASSRDSSGGALEQFF. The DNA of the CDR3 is TGTGCCAGCAGTCGGGACTCTAGCGGGGGGGCGCTTGAGCAGTTCTTC.

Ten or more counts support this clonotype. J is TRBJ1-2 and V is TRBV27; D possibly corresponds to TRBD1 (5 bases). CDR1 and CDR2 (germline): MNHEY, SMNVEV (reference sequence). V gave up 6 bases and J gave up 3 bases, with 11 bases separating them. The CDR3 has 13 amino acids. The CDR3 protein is CASSGQGHYGYTF. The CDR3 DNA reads TGTGCCAGCAGCGGACAAGGGCACTATGGCTACACCTTC.

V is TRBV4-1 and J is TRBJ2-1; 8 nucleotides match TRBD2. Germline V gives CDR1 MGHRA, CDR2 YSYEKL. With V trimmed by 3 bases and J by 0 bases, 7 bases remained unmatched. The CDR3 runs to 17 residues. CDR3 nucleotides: TGCGCCAGCAGCCACGGACTAGCCCTTTCCTCCTACAATGAGCAGTTCTTC. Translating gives CASSHGLALSSYNEQFF.

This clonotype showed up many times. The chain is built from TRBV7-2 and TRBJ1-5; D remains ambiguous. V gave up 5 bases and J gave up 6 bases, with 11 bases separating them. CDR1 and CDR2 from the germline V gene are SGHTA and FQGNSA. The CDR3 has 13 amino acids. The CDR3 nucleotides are TGTGCCAGCAGCACGAGGGTCGGTCAGCCCCAGCATTTT. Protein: CASSTRVGQPQHF.

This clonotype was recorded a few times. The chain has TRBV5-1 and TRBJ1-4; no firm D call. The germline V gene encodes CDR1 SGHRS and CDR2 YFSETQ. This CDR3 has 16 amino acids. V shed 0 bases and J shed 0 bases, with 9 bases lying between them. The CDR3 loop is CASSLVPDATNEKLFF. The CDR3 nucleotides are TGCGCCAGCAGCTTGGTTCCAGATGCAACTAATGAAAAACTGTTTTTT.

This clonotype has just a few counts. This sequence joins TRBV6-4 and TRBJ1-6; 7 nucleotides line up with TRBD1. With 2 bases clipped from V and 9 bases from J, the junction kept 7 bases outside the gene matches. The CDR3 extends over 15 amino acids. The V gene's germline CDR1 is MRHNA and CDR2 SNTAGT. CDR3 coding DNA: TGTGCCAGCAGTGACGACAGGGTAGTAGGTTCACCCCTCCACTTT. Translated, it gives CASSDDRVVGSPLHF.

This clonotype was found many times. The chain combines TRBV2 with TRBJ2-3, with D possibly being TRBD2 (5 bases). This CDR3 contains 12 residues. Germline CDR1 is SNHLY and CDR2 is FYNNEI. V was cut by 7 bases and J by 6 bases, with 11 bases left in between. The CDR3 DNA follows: TGTGCCAGCAATGTCCCGGGGGATACGCAGTATTTT. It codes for CASNVPGDTQYF.

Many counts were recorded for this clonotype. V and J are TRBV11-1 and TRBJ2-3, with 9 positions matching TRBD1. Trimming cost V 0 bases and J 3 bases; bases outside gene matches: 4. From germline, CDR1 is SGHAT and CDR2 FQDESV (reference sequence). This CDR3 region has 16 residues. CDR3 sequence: CASSLAYRGRTDTQYF. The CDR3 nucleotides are TGTGCCAGCAGCTTAGCGTACAGGGGGCGAACAGATACGCAGTATTTT.

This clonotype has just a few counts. For the CDR3, the DNA is TGCAGTGCTAGAGTTAGCAGCGAGAGCTCCTATAATTCACCCCTCCACTTT. As protein: CSARVSSESSYNSPLHF. The chain joins TRBV20-1 to TRBJ1-6; D ambiguous. Trimming removed 1 base at V and 0 bases at J, with 13 bases between. From germline, CDR1 is DFQATT and CDR2 SNEGSKA (reference sequence). This CDR3 comprises 17 residues.

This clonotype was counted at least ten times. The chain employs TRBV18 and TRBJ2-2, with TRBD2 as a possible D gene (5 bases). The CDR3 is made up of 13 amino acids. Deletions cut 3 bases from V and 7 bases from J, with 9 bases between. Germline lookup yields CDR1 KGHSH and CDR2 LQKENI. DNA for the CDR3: TGTGCCAGCTCACCGAGTCGGGACGGGGAGCTGTTTTTT. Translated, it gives CASSPSRDGELFF.

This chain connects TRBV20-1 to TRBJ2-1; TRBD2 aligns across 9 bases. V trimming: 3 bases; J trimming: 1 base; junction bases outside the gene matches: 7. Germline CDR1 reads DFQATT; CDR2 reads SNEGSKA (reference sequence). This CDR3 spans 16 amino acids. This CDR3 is CSARGAGGESYNEQFF. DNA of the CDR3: TGCAGTGCTAGGGGGGCGGGAGGGGAATCCTACAATGAGCAGTTCTTC.

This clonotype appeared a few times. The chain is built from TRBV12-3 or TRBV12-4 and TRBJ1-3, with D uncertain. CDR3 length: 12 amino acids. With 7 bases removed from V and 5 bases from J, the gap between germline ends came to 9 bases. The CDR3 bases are TGTGCCAGCAACCGATACCGAAACACCATATATTTT. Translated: CASNRYRNTIYF.

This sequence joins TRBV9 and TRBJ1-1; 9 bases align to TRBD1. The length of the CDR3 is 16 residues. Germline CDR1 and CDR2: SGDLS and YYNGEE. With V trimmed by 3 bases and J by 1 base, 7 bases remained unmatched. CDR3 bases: TGTGCCAGCAGCGAACCGGACAGGGGCGGGAACACTGAAGCTTTCTTT. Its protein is CASSEPDRGGNTEAFF.

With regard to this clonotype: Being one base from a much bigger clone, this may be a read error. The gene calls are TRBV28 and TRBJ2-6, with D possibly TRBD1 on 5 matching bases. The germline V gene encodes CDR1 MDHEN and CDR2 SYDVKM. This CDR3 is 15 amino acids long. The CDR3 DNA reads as TGTGCCAGCAGCCTCAGACCCTCTGGGGCCAACTTCCTGACTTTC. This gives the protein CASSLRPSGANFLTF.